This TCR beta chain was obtained from a study of shared clonotypes between healthy human individuals. Trimming removed 6 bases from V and 1 base from J; junction bases left unmatched: 3. The CDR3 contains 14 residues. Germline V gene lookup returns CDR1 SNHLY and CDR2 FYNNEI. Study-wide results and caveats: Clonotype sharing across a handful of donors was observed for 4.5% to 6.5% of naive CD4 clonotypes.

A word on this clone: The target antigen is unknown.

The donors were adults (healthy and HIV-negative) with no recent acute infections or vaccinations. Every subset's genomic DNA went evenly onto several immunoSEQ plates. Here immunoSEQ multiplex PCR was the method, and the copy in TCRdb shows in-frame clones only, minus some. The table lists about 360,000 clones, more than 60% of them singletons. The chain carries TRBV2 and TRBJ1-1; TRBD1 agrees at 9 bases. The source of this sequence is a man between 25 and 39 years old in good health. The material sequenced was memory CD4+ T cells sorted from blood. As for subset: CD45RA-negative fraction. In DNA, the CDR3 is TGTGCCAGCAGGCGGGACAGGGAGAACACTGAAGCTTTCTTT. It codes for CASRRDRENTEAFF.